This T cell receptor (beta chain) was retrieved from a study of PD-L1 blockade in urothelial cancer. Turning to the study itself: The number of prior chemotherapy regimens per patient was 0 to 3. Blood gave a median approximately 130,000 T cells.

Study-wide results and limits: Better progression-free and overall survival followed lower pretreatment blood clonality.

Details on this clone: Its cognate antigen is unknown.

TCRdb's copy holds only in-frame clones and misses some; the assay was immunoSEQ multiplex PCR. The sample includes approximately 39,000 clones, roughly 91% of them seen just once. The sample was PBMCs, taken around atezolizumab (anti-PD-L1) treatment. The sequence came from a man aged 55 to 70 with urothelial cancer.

The chain's CDR3 is CASSVDRGTGELFF. The CDR3 DNA is TGTGCCAGCAGCGTAGACAGGGGCACCGGGGAGCTGTTTTTT. V and J are TRBV7-3 and TRBJ2-2; 8 nucleotides line up with TRBD1. Per the germline V gene, CDR1 is SGHTA and CDR2 is FQGTGA. This CDR3 has 14 amino acids. V shed 5 bases, J shed 4 bases, and the junction held 3 bases outside the gene matches. The full variable domain, completed using reference TRBV7-3 and TRBJ2-2, is GAGVSQTPSNKVTEKGKYVELRCDPISGHTALYWYRQSLGQGPEFLIYFQGTGAADDSGLPNDRFFAVRPEGSVSTLKIQRTERGDSAVYLCASSVDRGTGELFFGEGSRLTVL.